The clone carrying this T cell receptor (beta chain) was found a few times. This record belongs to a study of T-cell memory formation after mild COVID-19. The CDR3 sequence is 14 residues long. Trimming stripped 7 bases from V and 9 bases from J, with 16 bases between. Germline V gene sequence: CDR1 MNHNS, CDR2 SASEGT. MiXCR, applied by TCRdb to the 5' RACE reads, yields one record per CDR3 protein. The table includes approximately 300,000 distinct CDR3 sequences, 15% detected once. The sequenced material came from PBMCs or a T cell subset sorted from them (not recorded which). The receptor was derived from a man between 18 and 29 years old who had mild COVID-19 (a few samples of this study predate the infection). Cell type and time point are not known. The chain is built from TRBV6-1 and TRBJ1-6, with D possibly matching TRBD1 (6 bases). The CDR3 loop is CASIRFRGGSPLHF. In DNA form, the CDR3 reads TGTGCCAGCATACGTTTCAGGGGTGGTTCACCCCTCCACTTT.